This T cell receptor (beta chain) emerged from a study of OX40 agonist ivuxolimab in advanced cancers. Clones were sequenced by immunoSEQ multiplex PCR, and TCRdb holds only the in-frame ones, with some missing. The sample holds about 40,000 clones, approximately 82% seen once. The starting material was CD4+ or CD8+ T cells sorted from blood, obtained in a trial of the OX40 agonist ivuxolimab. The receptor was isolated from an adult with an advanced solid tumor such as melanoma, head and neck, liver or kidney cancer.

The CDR3 DNA follows: TGTGCCAGCAGTGGAGGACAGTCCGGCTACACCTTC. This gives the protein CASSGGQSGYTF. The V call is TRBV6-1, the J call TRBJ1-2; D is possibly TRBD1 (6 bases). Germline V gene lookup returns CDR1 MNHNS and CDR2 SASEGT. The CDR3 is made up of 12 amino acids. Trimming took 4 bases from V and 8 from J, leaving 11 bases between them.